This is a list of T cell receptor beta chains from one sample in a study of PD-1 blockade in classical Hodgkin lymphoma. Produced via immunoSEQ multiplex PCR; TCRdb's table is partial and in-frame only. In the table there are over 60,000 clones, 71% of which are singletons. The starting material was peripheral blood mononuclear cells (PBMCs), obtained before the second cycle of nivolumab. The receptors stem from a human donor with classical Hodgkin lymphoma. The CDR3 runs from the conserved cysteine through the conserved F or W.

v_call	cdr3_aa
TRBV2	CASRSQVDTQYF
TRBV9	CASSVEGGVVGSAFF
TRBV2	CASRPMVAGVSEQYF
TRBV5-1	CASSLEGLAGPDITDTQYF
TRBV2	CASSVPDGYNEQFF
TRBV9	CASSVVAGAGEQYF
TRBV29-1	CSVGPPGQGQFF
TRBV6-6	CASSRSSGTDTQYF
TRBV7-9	CASSPQQGSVQFF
TRBV19	CASSIQMEADGYTF
TRBV2	CASRGPGPGAEAFF
TRBV5-4	CASSLDLADAYEQYF
TRBV19	CASSKRAPRSYINYEQYF
TRBV14	CASSLAGPEAFF
TRBV25-1	CASSWSFGEAFF
TRBV6-5	CASSYWSTESTDTQYF
TRBV12-5	CASGQDRVVETQYF
TRBV6-5	CASLRVTEAFF
TRBV11-2	CASSLRRGEQYF
TRBV28	CASSFGESEYEQYF
TRBV5-1	CASSLEQRNYGYTF
TRBV7-3	CASSYHTDSYNEQFF
TRBV27	CASKIRWVQPSSYNEQFF
TRBV7-9	CASSSLPGTTLSYEQYF
TRBV28	CASDPGQKGYGYTF
TRBV28	CASLSPNDREKLFF
TRBV25-1	CASSAGFVTFF
TRBV7-2	CASSLVAVPGELFF
TRBV11-2	CASARTATLSYGYTF
TRBV27	CASSLEGAGELFF
TRBV11-2	CASSRVPPTDTQYF
TRBV6-1	CASSESGYSNQPQHF
TRBV9	CASSVGDRGTNYGYTF
TRBV19	CAGNFGGSFNSPLHF
TRBV13	CASSLGGLPPHTQYF
TRBV5-4	CASSLAGGETQYF
TRBV5-1	CASSLGTGYNQPQHF
TRBV25-1	CASSDLDSLTDTQYF
TRBV27	CASSLRWGTQETQYF
TRBV4-1	CASSPTVNYGYTF
TRBV9	CASSPLAGELFF
TRBV11-2	CASSFVRGATEAFF
TRBV27	CASTPRVGPSYEQYF
TRBV9	CASSVGSVGYEQYF
TRBV7-9	CASSLVLEDTQYF
TRBV28	CASSLWQQGAGGYTF
TRBV11-2	CASSLWSGETQYF
TRBV5-1	CASSLGASDIQYF
TRBV21-1	CASSKLTDSQATEAFF
TRBV19	CASSIHLGETQYF
TRBV5-1	CASSLQQGMGTEAFF
TRBV6-6	CASSYSGSTEAFF
TRBV9	CASSVGYGSSYNSPLHF
TRBV5-1	CASSLAQSLRTDTQYF
TRBV28	CASSPGGGGEQYF
TRBV19	CASRKGQGGRETQYF
TRBV9	CASSVGGRTDTQYF